Each of the 28 T cell receptor beta chains below was sequenced from the same sample in a study of graft-versus-host responses after intestinal transplantation. The data were produced by immunoSEQ multiplex PCR, yet TCRdb's version contains in-frame clones alone and is incomplete. The sample records 11,000 to 15,000 clones, roughly a third being singletons. The specimen comprised alloreactive CD4+ T cells from a mixed lymphocyte reaction culture, sampled before intestinal transplant. Subset in this sample: CFSE-low proliferating T cells sorted from approximately six-day pre-transplant mixed lymphocyte reaction (GvH or HvG direction). The receptors here all came from a human patient who received an intestinal transplant.

This clone ranks as medium-sized. The chain carries TRBV5-1 and TRBJ2-7; D uncertain. The V gene's germline CDR1 is SGHRS and CDR2 YFSETQ. Trimming pared 3 bases from V and 6 bases from J, leaving 16 bases between. The CDR3 has 14 residues. The CDR3, as DNA: TGCGCCAGCAGCTCGACGTTTTCGACGAGCGAGCAGTACTTC. This codes for CASSSTFSTSEQYF.

Judged by abundance, this clone is medium-sized. This chain joins TRBV25-1 and TRBJ1-4; 12 bases line up with TRBD1. V gave up 4 bases and J gave up 7 bases; unmatched junction bases: 4. The CDR3 loop spans 15 amino acids. Germline-derived CDR1 and CDR2 are MGHDK and SYGVNS. The CDR3 coding sequence is TGTGCCAGCAGTGGGGACAGGGGGCTCGGTGAAAAACTGTTTTTT. Translation: CASSGDRGLGEKLFF.

CDR3 amino acids: CASSLDGRGNADTQYF. The CDR3 DNA follows: TGTGCCAGCAGCTTGGATGGGAGAGGGAACGCAGATACGCAGTATTTT. The chain links TRBV5-8 to TRBJ2-3; TRBD2 might be the D (5 bases). Trimming shortened V by 0 bases and J by 4 bases, and 15 bases separated the two germline ends. Germline V CDR1 and CDR2: SGHTS, YDEGEE. CDR3 size: 16 residues.

V and J are TRBV30 and TRBJ1-2; possible D gene TRBD1, 6 bases. CDR3 size: 11 residues. Between the trimmed V and J ends, which lost 0 bases and 8 bases, there was a span of 7 bases. Germline CDR1 GTSNPN, CDR2 SVGIG (reference sequence). This CDR3 reads CAWSVGGGYTF. The CDR3, as DNA: TGTGCCTGGAGTGTGGGGGGCGGCTACACCTTC.

This clone was observed a handful of times. This chain connects TRBV28 to TRBJ2-7, with D uncertain. From germline, CDR1 is MDHEN and CDR2 SYDVKM. CDR3 length: 13 amino acids. V lost 3 bases to trimming and J lost 2 bases, with 8 bases between them. The DNA for the CDR3 is TGTGCCAGCAGTTTGCCCCCTACCTACGAGCAGTACTTC. Protein sequence: CASSLPPTYEQYF.

In this sample, this clone turned up a few times. The V gene is TRBV5-4, the J gene TRBJ1-2, with D maybe TRBD1 (5 bases). Trimming removed 4 bases from V and 4 bases from J, with 11 bases in between. This CDR3 has 13 amino acids. The germline V gene encodes CDR1 SGHNT and CDR2 YYREEE (reference sequence). CDR3 coding DNA: TGTGCCAGCAGCCCGGGGGATAGCTATGGCTACACCTTC. Translating it yields CASSPGDSYGYTF.

This clone was observed a single time. This chain joins TRBV5-1 and TRBJ2-1; 8 bases are shared with TRBD2. V was clipped by 5 bases and J by 5 bases; unmatched bases: 3. The length of the CDR3 is 13 residues. CDR1 SGHRS and CDR2 YFSETQ come from the germline V gene. The CDR3 sequence is CASRLAENNEQFF. In nucleotides, the CDR3 is TGCGCCAGCAGACTAGCGGAGAACAATGAGCAGTTCTTC.

V gene TRBV7-8 combines with J gene TRBJ2-4; 8 bases are shared with TRBD2. Trimming at V came to 1 base and at J to 15 bases, leaving 11 bases not matched to a gene. The CDR3 loop spans 14 amino acids. The germline V gene encodes CDR1 SGHVS and CDR2 FQNEAQ. This chain's CDR3 is CASSLVPGGPRLYF. The CDR3 coding sequence is TGTGCCAGCAGCTTAGTCCCGGGAGGGCCCAGGCTGTACTTC. The full variable domain, with the rest looked up from reference TRBV7-8 and TRBJ2-4, is GAGVSQSPRYKVAKRGQDVALRCDPISGHVSLFWYQQALGQGPEFLTYFQNEAQLDKSGLPSDRFFAERPEGSVSTLKIQRTQQEDSAVYLCASSLVPGGPRLYFGAGTRLSVL.

In its sample, this clone was seen a few times. CDR3 nucleotides: TGTGCCAGCAGCCCGAACAGGGGCAGGGCCTATGGCTACACCTTC. This codes for CASSPNRGRAYGYTF. The chain links TRBV6-5 to TRBJ1-2, with 7 bases matching TRBD1. Trimming cost V 6 bases and J 4 bases; bases outside gene matches: 11. The CDR3 totals 15 residues. The germline CDR1 and CDR2 sequences are MNHEY and SVGAGI.

V is TRBV4-2 and J is TRBJ2-1; the D gene could be TRBD1 or TRBD2 (5 bases each). The CDR3 has 17 residues. CDR1 is LGHNA and CDR2 is YNFKEQ in the germline V gene. Trimming removed 0 bases from V and 8 bases from J, with 20 bases in between. The CDR3: CASSQDLAGRVGDEQFF. The DNA of the CDR3 is TGTGCCAGCAGCCAAGATCTTGCGGGCCGAGTAGGGGATGAGCAGTTCTTC.

This clone has more than one count but fewer than ten. The V and J genes are TRBV5-3 and TRBJ2-7; TRBD2 aligns across 12 bases. TRBV5-3 belongs to the ORF category, with a function that is uncertain. V dropped 8 bases and J dropped 5; count of bases not matched to a gene: 11. The CDR3 sequence is 15 residues long. The CDR3 region has the DNA TGTGCCAGCAGCACACGGACTAGCGGGGTAAACGAGCAGTACTTC. Translating it yields CASSTRTSGVNEQYF.

CDR3 coding DNA: TGTGCCAGCAGCTTGCCCGGGGGGCACTATGGCTACACCTTC. Amino acids: CASSLPGGHYGYTF. The J gene is TRBJ1-2, the V gene TRBV7-3, with D possibly being TRBD1 (6 bases). The germline CDR1 and CDR2 sequences are SGHTA and FQGTGA. Trimming left V 3 bases short and J 3 bases short, with 11 bases between. The CDR3 is 14 amino acids.

This clone is termed medium-sized. The rearrangement uses TRBV5-1 and TRBJ1-4; no firm D call. The CDR3 covers 17 residues. Germline assignment: CDR1 SGHRS and CDR2 YFSETQ. Trimming removed 0 bases at V and 0 bases at J, with 12 bases between. The CDR3 region is CASSLVVRSSTNEKLFF. DNA for the CDR3: TGCGCCAGCAGCTTGGTGGTCAGGTCCTCAACTAATGAAAAACTGTTTTTT.

This clone was seen just once. A far larger clone lies a single base away; this is likely a read error. Other DNA sequences of this sample code for an identical CDR3. The V and J genes are TRBV25-1 and TRBJ1-1; tentatively, D is TRBD1 (5 bases). V was clipped by 6 bases and J by 7 bases, with 12 bases between them. The CDR3 consists of 12 residues. Germline CDR1 MGHDK, CDR2 SYGVNS. The CDR3 region is CASSSQGGEAFF. The CDR3 DNA is TGTGCCAGCAGCTCGCAGGGAGGTGAAGCTTTCTTT.

This chain links TRBV7-9 with TRBJ1-5, with D possibly TRBD1 on 6 matching bases. CDR3 length: 16 residues. Germline loops: CDR1 SEHNR, CDR2 FQNEAQ (reference sequence). V lost 3 bases, J lost 4 bases, and 16 bases lay in between. The chain's CDR3 is CASSLSGMGQNQPQHF. CDR3 DNA sequence: TGTGCCAGCAGCTTGTCCGGGATGGGACAAAATCAGCCCCAGCATTTT.

This clone appeared a few times. The rearrangement links TRBV14 to TRBJ1-2, with TRBD1 matching 9 bases. This CDR3 spans 15 amino acids. V was clipped by 3 bases and J by 1 base; unmatched bases: 3. The germline CDR1 and CDR2 sequences are SGHDN and FVKESK. CDR3 nucleotide sequence: TGTGCCAGCAGCCAGGGGACAGGGAGTAACTATGGCTACACCTTC. Protein: CASSQGTGSNYGYTF.

This chain connects TRBV5-4 to TRBJ2-7, with a weak D call TRBD2 (5 bases). This CDR3 region has 14 residues. The V and J ends lost 4 bases and 4 bases respectively, with 15 bases between them. Germline V gene data show CDR1 as SGHNT and CDR2 as YYREEE (reference sequence). The CDR3: CASSLDARDYEQYF. For the CDR3, the DNA is TGTGCCAGCAGCCTAGACGCCCGGGATTACGAGCAGTACTTC.

This clone was recorded a few times. This chain joins TRBV5-1 and TRBJ2-1; the match to TRBD2 covers 12 bases. Germline-derived CDR1 and CDR2 are SGHRS and YFSETQ. Trimming cost V 3 bases and J 6 bases; bases outside gene matches: 10. The CDR3 has 17 residues. CDR3 coding DNA: TGCGCCAGCAGCTCCCGACTAGCGGGAGTGTTGGGCAATGAGCAGTTCTTC. It yields the protein CASSSRLAGVLGNEQFF.

The chain couples TRBV4-2 to TRBJ2-7, with D possibly matching TRBD1 (5 bases). Germline CDR1 and CDR2: LGHNA and YNFKEQ. This CDR3 has 12 amino acids. V dropped 0 bases and J dropped 6 bases, with 6 bases sitting between them. The CDR3: CASSQEGREQYF. CDR3 bases: TGTGCCAGCAGCCAAGAGGGGCGCGAGCAGTACTTC.

The genes are TRBV5-1 and TRBJ1-1; D gene uncertain. The CDR3 totals 13 residues. The V end was cut by 4 bases, the J end by 5 bases, with 12 bases between. CDR1 is SGHRS, CDR2 YFSETQ, per germline. The CDR3 spells CASSLTSPTEAFF. The CDR3 DNA follows: TGCGCCAGCAGCCTGACCTCCCCGACTGAAGCTTTCTTT.

This clone was seen once. A much bigger clone sits one base away, suggesting this may be a read error. The chain has TRBV18 and TRBJ2-5; TRBD1 matches at 8 bases. The J call may be mistaken, given a closer DNA end match to TRBJ2-7. The germline gives CDR1 KGHSH, CDR2 LQKENI. The CDR3 is 14 residues long. The CDR3 DNA follows: TGCGCCAGCTCCTTGACAGGGGATACCTACGAGCAGTACTTC. Protein: CASSLTGDTYEQYF.

This clone was picked up a small number of times. The chain has TRBV7-8 and TRBJ1-2; D is undetermined. This CDR3 region has 13 residues. In germline, CDR1 is SGHVS, CDR2 FQNEAQ. The germline V and J ends were trimmed by 2 bases and 6 bases, with 10 bases remaining between them. CDR3: CASSLRNANGYTF. CDR3 nucleotide sequence: TGTGCCAGCAGCTTAAGAAACGCTAATGGCTACACCTTC. Complete variable domain (other parts from reference TRBV7-8 and TRBJ1-2): GAGVSQSPRYKVAKRGQDVALRCDPISGHVSLFWYQQALGQGPEFLTYFQNEAQLDKSGLPSDRFFAERPEGSVSTLKIQRTQQEDSAVYLCASSLRNANGYTFGSGTRLTVV.

CDR3 protein: CASSFGTRLEQYF. CDR3 nucleotides: TGTGCCAGCAGCTTCGGGACTAGGCTCGAGCAGTACTTC. V gene TRBV7-2 combines with J gene TRBJ2-7; the match to TRBD2 covers 8 bases. The germline CDR1 and CDR2 sequences are SGHTA and FQGNSA. This CDR3 region has 13 residues. After removal of 3 bases from V and 6 bases from J, the junction contained 4 bases not matched to a gene.

This clone was observed a handful of times. Other nucleotide sequences from this sample produce the same CDR3. This chain links TRBV20-1 with TRBJ1-2; 8 bases line up with TRBD1. Germline values: CDR1 DFQATT, CDR2 SNEGSKA (reference sequence). There are 11 residues in the CDR3. The J segment lost 6 bases and the V segment lost 5 bases, leaving 2 bases of the junction unmatched. CDR3 in DNA: TGCAGTGCTGGGACAGGTGATGGCTACACCTTC. The encoded protein is CSAGTGDGYTF.

The chain carries TRBV7-8 and TRBJ2-7; possibly TRBD1 for D (7 bases). The CDR3 totals 15 residues. V was pared by 5 bases and J by 2 bases, with 16 bases between. The germline CDR1 and CDR2 sequences are SGHVS and FQNEAQ. CDR3 sequence reads: CASSLGGTAPYEQYF. In DNA form, the CDR3 reads TGTGCCAGCAGCCTAGGCGGGACAGCTCCCTACGAGCAGTACTTC.

The chain is built from TRBV7-2 and TRBJ1-5; D unresolved. The CDR3 has 14 amino acids. Germline V CDR1 and CDR2: SGHTA, FQGNSA. Trimming removed 4 bases at V and 0 bases at J, with 7 bases between. As DNA, the CDR3 is TGTGCCAGCAGCTCTAGGGTTAGCAATCAGCCCCAGCATTTT. It encodes CASSSRVSNQPQHF. The full variable domain, with the rest looked up from reference TRBV7-2 and TRBJ1-5, is GAGVSQSPSNKVTEKGKDVELRCDPISGHTALYWYRQSLGQGLEFLIYFQGNSAPDKSGLPSDRFSAERTGGSVSTLTIQRTQQEDSAVYLCASSSRVSNQPQHFGDGTRLSIL.

This chain links TRBV5-1 with TRBJ1-1; unclear D gene. Trimming removed 5 bases at V and 1 base at J, with 9 bases between. Germline V gene data show CDR1 as SGHRS and CDR2 as YFSETQ. This CDR3 contains 13 residues. The CDR3 sequence: CASSYQENTEAFF. CDR3 coding DNA: TGCGCCAGCAGTTATCAGGAGAACACTGAAGCTTTCTTT.

The chain links TRBV11-2 to TRBJ2-1, with 10 bases identical to TRBD2. The CDR3 extends over 19 amino acids. V lost 0 bases and J lost 0; bases outside the gene matches: 8. Per germline, CDR1 SGHAT and CDR2 FQNNGV. The CDR3, as DNA: TGTGCCAGCAGCTTAGATTTGCTAGCGGGAGCCCCCTCCTACAATGAGCAGTTCTTC. Encoded protein: CASSLDLLAGAPSYNEQFF.